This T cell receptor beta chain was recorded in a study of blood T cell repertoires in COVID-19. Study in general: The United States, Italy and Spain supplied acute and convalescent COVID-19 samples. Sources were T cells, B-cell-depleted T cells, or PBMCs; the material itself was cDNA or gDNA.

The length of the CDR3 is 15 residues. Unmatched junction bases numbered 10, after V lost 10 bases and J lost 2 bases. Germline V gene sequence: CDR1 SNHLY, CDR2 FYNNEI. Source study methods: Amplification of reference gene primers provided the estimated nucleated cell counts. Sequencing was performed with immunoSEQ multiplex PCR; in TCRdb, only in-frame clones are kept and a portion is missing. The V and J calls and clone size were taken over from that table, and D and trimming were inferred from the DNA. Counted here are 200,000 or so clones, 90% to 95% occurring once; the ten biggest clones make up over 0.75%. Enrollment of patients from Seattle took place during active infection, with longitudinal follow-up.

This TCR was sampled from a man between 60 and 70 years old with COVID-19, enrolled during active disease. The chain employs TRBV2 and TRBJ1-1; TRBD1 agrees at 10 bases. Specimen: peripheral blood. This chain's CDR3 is CATQRDRGRNTEAFF. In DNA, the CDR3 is TGTGCCACCCAGAGGGACAGGGGCCGAAACACTGAAGCTTTCTTT.